The text below deals with one TCR beta chain. What it recognizes is unknown. Assay: immunoSEQ multiplex PCR; the TCRdb copy retains only in-frame clones and omits some. The top ten clones hold about 4% of a sample with approximately 80,000 clones, roughly 88% of them seen once. The sample belongs to a study of OX40 agonist ivuxolimab in advanced cancers. On the study more broadly: Melanoma, hepatocellular carcinoma, head and neck or renal cell cancer occurred in dose-escalation patients. A male proportion of 70% to 90% was recorded, with mean age around 60 years and range 23 to 79. Earlier anti-PD-1, anti-PD-L1 or anti-CTLA-4 therapy was permitted; 40% had received some.

Notes on the study in general: In general, CD8+ T cells held more expanded clones than CD4+ did, on average.

The germline V and J ends were trimmed by 4 bases and 0 bases, with 11 bases remaining between them. The CDR3 extends over 14 amino acids. Germline V gene sequence: CDR1 SGHRS, CDR2 YFSETQ. The specimen comprised CD4+ or CD8+ T cells sorted from blood, sampled in a trial of the OX40 agonist ivuxolimab. V gene TRBV5-1 combines with J gene TRBJ2-7; TRBD1 or TRBD2 may be the D gene (5 bases each). The TCR was taken from an adult with an advanced solid tumor such as melanoma, head and neck, liver or kidney cancer. This CDR3 is CASSPGTFSYEQYF. The DNA of the CDR3 is TGCGCCAGCAGCCCCGGGACGTTCTCCTACGAGCAGTACTTC.